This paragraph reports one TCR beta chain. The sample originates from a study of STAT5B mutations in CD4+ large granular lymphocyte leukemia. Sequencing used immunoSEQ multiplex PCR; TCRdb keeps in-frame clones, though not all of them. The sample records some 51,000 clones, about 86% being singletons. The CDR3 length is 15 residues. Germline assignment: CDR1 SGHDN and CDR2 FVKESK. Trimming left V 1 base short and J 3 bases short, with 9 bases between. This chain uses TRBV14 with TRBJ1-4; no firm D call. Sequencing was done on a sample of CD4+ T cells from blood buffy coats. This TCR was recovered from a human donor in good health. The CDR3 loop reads CASSQGGLANEKLFF. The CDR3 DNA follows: TGTGCCAGCAGCCAAGGAGGATTAGCTAATGAAAAACTGTTTTTT.